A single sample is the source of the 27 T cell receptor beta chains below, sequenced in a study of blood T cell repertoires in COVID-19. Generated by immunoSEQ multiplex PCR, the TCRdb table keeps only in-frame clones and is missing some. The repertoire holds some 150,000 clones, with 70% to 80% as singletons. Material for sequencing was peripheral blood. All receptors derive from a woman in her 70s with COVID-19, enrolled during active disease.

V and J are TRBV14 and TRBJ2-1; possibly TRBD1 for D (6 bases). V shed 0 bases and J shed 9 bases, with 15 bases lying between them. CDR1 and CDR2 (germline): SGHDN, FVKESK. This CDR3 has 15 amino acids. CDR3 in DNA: TGTGCCAGCAGCCAAGAGACGTGGGGGCCCGTTGAGCAGTTCTTC. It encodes CASSQETWGPVEQFF.

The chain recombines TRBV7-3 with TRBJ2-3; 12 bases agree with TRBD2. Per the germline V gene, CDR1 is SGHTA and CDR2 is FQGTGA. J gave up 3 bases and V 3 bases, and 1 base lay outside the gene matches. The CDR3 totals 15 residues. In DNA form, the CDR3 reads TGTGCCAGCAGCTTTGGACTAGCGGGGACAGATACGCAGTATTTT. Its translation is CASSFGLAGTDTQYF.

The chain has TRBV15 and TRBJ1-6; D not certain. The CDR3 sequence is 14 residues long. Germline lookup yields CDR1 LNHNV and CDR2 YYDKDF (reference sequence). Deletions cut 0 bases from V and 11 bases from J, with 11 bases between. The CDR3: CATSRDWSATPLHF. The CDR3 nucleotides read TGTGCCACCAGCAGAGATTGGAGTGCGACACCCCTCCACTTT. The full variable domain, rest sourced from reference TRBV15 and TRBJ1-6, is DAMVIQNPRYQVTQFGKPVTLSCSQTLNHNVMYWYQQKSSQAPKLLFHYYDKDFNNEADTPDNFQSRRPNTSFCFLDIRSPGLGDTAMYLCATSRDWSATPLHFGNGTRLTVT.

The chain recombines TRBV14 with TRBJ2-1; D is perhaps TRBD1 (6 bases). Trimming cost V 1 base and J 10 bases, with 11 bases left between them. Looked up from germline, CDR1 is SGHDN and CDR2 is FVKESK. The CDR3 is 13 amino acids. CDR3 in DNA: TGTGCCAGCAGCCAAGTTCTGGGACACGAGCAGTTCTTC. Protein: CASSQVLGHEQFF.

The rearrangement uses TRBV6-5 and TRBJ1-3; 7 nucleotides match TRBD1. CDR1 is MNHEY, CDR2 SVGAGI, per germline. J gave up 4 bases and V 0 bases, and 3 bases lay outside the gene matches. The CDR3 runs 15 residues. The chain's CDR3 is CASSYSGTDGNTIYF. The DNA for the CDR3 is TGTGCCAGCAGTTACTCCGGGACAGACGGAAACACCATATATTTT.

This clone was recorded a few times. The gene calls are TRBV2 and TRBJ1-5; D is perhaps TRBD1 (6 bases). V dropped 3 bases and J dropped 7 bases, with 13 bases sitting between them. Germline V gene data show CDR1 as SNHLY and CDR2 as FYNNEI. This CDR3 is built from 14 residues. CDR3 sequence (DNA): TGTGCCAGCAGTGATAGGGCGGGGGCGCAGCCCCAGCATTTT. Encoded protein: CASSDRAGAQPQHF.

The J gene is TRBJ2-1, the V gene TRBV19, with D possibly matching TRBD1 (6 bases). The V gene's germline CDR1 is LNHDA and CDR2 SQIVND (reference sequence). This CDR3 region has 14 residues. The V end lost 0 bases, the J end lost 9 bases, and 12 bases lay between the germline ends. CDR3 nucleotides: TGTGCCAGTAGTATAGATACCCGAGGGGGTGAGCAGTTCTTC. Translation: CASSIDTRGGEQFF.

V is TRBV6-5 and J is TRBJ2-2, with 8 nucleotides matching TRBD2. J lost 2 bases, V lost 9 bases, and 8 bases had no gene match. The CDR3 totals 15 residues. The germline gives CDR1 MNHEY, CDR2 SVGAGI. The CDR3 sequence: CASGERGRNTGELFF. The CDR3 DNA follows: TGTGCCAGTGGAGAGCGGGGGAGAAACACCGGGGAGCTGTTTTTT.

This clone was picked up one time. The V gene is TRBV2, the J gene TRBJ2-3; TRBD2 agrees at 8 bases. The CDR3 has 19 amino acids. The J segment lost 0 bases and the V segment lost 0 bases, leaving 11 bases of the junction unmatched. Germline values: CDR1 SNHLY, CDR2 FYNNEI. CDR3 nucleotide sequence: TGTGCCAGCAGTGAAGCCCGGGGGAGACTAGCGACTAGCACAGATACGCAGTATTTT. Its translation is CASSEARGRLATSTDTQYF.

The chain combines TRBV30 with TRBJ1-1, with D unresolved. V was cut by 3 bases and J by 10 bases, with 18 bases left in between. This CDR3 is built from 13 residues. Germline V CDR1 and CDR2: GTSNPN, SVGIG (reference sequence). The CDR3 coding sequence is TGTGCCTGGAGCCCCGGGGTTATTGATCGAGCTTTCTTT. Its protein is CAWSPGVIDRAFF.

The CDR3 protein is CASSKRGNWGNGNSPLHF. CDR3 bases: TGCGCCAGCAGCAAACGGGGGAATTGGGGTAATGGTAATTCACCCCTCCACTTT. This chain joins TRBV5-1 and TRBJ1-6; TRBD1 is a possible D gene (5 bases). Trimming cost V 4 bases and J 6 bases, with 23 bases left between them. The CDR3 consists of 18 residues. Germline CDR1 reads SGHRS; CDR2 reads YFSETQ.

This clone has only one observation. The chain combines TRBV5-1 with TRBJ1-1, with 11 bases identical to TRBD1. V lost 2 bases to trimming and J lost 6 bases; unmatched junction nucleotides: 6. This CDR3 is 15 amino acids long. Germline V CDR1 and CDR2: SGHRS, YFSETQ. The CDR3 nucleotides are TGCGCCAGCAGCTTTGGGACAGGGGGTTACGCTGAAGCTTTCTTT. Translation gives CASSFGTGGYAEAFF.

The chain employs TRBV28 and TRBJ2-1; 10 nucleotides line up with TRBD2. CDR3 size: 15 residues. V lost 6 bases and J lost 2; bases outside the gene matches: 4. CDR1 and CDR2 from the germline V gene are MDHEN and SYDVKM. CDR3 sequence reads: CASSPSGGAYNEQFF. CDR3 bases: TGTGCCAGCAGCCCTAGCGGGGGAGCCTACAATGAGCAGTTCTTC.

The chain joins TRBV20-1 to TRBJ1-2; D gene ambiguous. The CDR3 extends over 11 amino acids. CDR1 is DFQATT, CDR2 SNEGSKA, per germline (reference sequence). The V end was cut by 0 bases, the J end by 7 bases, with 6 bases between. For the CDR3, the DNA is TGCAGTGCTAGAGATGTGAGTGGCTACACCTTC. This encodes CSARDVSGYTF.

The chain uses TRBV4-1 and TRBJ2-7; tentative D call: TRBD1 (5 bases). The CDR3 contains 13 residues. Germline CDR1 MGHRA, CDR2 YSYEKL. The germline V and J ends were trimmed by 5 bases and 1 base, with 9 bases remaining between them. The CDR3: CASSVPGSYEQYF. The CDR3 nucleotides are TGCGCCAGCAGCGTTCCAGGGTCCTACGAGCAGTACTTC.

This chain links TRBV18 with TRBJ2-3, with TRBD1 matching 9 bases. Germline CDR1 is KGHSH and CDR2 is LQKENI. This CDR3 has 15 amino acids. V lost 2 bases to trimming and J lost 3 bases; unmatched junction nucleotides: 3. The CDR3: CASSPRQGGTDTQYF. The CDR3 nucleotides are TGTGCCAGCTCACCAAGACAGGGGGGAACAGATACGCAGTATTTT.

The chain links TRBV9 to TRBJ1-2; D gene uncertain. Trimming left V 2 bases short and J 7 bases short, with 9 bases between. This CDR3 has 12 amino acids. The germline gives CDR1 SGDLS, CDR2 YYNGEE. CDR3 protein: CASSVAEVGYTF. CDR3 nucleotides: TGTGCCAGCAGCGTGGCTGAAGTTGGCTACACCTTC.

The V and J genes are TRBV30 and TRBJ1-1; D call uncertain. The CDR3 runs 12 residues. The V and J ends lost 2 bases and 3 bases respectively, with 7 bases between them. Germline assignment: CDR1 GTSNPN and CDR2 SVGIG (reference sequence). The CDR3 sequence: CAWSWEDTEAFF. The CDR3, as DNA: TGTGCCTGGAGTTGGGAGGACACTGAAGCTTTCTTT.

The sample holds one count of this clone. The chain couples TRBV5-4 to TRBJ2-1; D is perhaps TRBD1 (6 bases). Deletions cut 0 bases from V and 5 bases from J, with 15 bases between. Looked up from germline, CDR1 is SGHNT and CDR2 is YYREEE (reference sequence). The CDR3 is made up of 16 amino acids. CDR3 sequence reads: CASSLGGRGRDNEQFF. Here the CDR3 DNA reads TGTGCCAGCAGCTTGGGGGGCAGGGGCCGGGACAATGAGCAGTTCTTC.

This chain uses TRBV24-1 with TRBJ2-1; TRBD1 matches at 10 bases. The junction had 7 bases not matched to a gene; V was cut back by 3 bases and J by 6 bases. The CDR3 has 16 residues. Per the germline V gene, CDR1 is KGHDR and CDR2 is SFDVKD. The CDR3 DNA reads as TGTGCCACCAGTGATCCCGGAGGACAGGGGGGCAATGAGCAGTTCTTC. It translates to CATSDPGGQGGNEQFF.

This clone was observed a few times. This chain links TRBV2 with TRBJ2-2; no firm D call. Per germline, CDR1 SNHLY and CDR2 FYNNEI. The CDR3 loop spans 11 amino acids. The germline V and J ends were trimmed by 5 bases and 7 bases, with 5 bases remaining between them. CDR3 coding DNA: TGTGCCAGCAGTCCCCTCGGGGAGCTGTTTTTT. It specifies CASSPLGELFF.

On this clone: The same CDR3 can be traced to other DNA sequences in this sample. CDR3 protein: CASSPDRNYGYTF. The CDR3 nucleotides are TGTGCCAGCAGCCCGGACAGAAACTATGGCTACACCTTC. The chain uses TRBV5-4 and TRBJ1-2; D perhaps matches TRBD1 (6 bases). The ends were cut back, 4 bases at V and 2 bases at J, with 9 bases in the middle. CDR3 length: 13 residues. The germline V gene has CDR1 SGHNT and CDR2 YYREEE (reference sequence).

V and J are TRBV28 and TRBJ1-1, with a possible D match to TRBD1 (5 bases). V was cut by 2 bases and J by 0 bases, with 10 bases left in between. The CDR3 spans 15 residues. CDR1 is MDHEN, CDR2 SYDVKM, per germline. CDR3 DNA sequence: TGTGCCAGCAGTTTAATGGGCAGGGTGAACACTGAAGCTTTCTTT. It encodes CASSLMGRVNTEAFF.

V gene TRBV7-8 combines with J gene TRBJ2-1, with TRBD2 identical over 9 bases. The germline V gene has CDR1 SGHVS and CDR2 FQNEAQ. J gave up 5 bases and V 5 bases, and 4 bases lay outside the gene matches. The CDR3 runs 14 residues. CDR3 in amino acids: CASSRAGGNNEQFF. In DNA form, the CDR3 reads TGTGCCAGCAGCCGAGCGGGGGGAAACAATGAGCAGTTCTTC. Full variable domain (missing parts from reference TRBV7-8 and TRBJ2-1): GAGVSQSPRYKVAKRGQDVALRCDPISGHVSLFWYQQALGQGPEFLTYFQNEAQLDKSGLPSDRFFAERPEGSVSTLKIQRTQQEDSAVYLCASSRAGGNNEQFFGPGTRLTVL.

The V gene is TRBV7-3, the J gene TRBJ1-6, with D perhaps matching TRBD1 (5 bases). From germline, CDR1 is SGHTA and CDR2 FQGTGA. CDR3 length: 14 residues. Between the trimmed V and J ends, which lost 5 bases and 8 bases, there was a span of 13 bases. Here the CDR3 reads CASSTSGGDSPLHF. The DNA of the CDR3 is TGTGCCAGCAGCACGTCGGGGGGGGATTCACCCCTCCACTTT.

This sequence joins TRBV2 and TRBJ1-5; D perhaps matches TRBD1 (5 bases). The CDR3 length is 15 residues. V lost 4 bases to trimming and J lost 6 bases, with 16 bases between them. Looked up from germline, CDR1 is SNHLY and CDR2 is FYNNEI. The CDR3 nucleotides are TGTGCCAGCAGTGCCCGCGGCGGGGCCAGTCAGCCCCAGCATTTT. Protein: CASSARGGASQPQHF.

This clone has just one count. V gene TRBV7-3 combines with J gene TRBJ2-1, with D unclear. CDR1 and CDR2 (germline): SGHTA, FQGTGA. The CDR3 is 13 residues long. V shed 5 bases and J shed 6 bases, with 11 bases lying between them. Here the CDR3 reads CASSPMLGNEQFF. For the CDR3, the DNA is TGTGCCAGCAGCCCTATGCTCGGCAATGAGCAGTTCTTC. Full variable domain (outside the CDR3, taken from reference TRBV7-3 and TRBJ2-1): GAGVSQTPSNKVTEKGKYVELRCDPISGHTALYWYRQSLGQGPEFLIYFQGTGAADDSGLPNDRFFAVRPEGSVSTLKIQRTERGDSAVYLCASSPMLGNEQFFGPGTRLTVL.